This T cell receptor (beta chain) was sequenced in a study of blood T cell repertoires in COVID-19. Study context: The origin of the acute and convalescent COVID-19 samples was the United States, Italy and Spain. The cDNA or gDNA used as material had been derived from T cells, B-cell-depleted T cells, or PBMCs.

Germline CDR1 is KGHSH and CDR2 is LQKENI. Deletions cut 4 bases from V and 2 bases from J, with 11 bases between. This CDR3 region has 15 residues. As originally analysed: From reference gene primer amplification, estimates of nucleated cell counts were derived. Profiling relied on immunoSEQ multiplex PCR, and the TCRdb table lists in-frame clones only, not all of them. V and J calls and clone size are those listed in that table; D and trimming were worked out from the DNA. The sample yields around 100,000 clones, 88% seen once. Sequenced input: peripheral blood. V usage is TRBV18 and J usage is TRBJ1-4; D is unresolved. This sequence originates from a human donor in a cohort sampled during active COVID-19. Here the CDR3 reads CASSQTVPTNEKLFF. In DNA, the CDR3 is TGTGCCAGCTCACAAACAGTACCGACTAATGAAAAACTGTTTTTT.